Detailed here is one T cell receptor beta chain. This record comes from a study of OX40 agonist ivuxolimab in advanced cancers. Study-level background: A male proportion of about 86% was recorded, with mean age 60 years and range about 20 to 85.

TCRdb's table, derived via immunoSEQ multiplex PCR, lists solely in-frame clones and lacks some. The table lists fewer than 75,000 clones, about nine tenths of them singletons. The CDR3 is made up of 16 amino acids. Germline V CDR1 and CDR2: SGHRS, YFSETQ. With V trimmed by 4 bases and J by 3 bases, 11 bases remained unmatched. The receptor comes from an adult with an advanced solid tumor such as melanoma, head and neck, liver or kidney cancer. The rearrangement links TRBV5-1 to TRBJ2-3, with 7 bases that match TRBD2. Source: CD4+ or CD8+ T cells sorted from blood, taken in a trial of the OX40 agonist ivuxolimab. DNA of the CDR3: TGCGCCAGCAGCCGGGGCGCGGGAGTAAGAACAGATACGCAGTATTTT. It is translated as CASSRGAGVRTDTQYF.